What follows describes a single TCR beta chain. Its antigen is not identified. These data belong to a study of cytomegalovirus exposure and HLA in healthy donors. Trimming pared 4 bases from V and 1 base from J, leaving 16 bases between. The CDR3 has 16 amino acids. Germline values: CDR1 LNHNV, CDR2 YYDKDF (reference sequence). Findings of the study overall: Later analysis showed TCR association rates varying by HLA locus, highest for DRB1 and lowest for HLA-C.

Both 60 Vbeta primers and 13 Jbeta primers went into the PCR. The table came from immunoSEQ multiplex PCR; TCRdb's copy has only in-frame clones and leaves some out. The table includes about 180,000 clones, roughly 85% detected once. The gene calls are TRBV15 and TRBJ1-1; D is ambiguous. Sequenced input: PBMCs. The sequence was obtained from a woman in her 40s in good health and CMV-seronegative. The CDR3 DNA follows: TGTGCCACCAGCAAGTTCCCTCTGACAAAGAACACTGAAGCTTTCTTT. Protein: CATSKFPLTKNTEAFF.